Below, 19 T cell receptor beta chains from the same sample are listed, as sequenced in a study of blood T cells in healthy people across ages. Combining a sample-barcoded 5' primer with a J-beta primer mix, a second PCR ran for about 6 to 12 cycles. From the 5' RACE reads, TCRdb called clonotypes with MiXCR, one entry per CDR3 protein. The sample includes 1.5 million to 2 million distinct CDR3 sequences, roughly 27% of them seen just once. The sequencing sample was made of blood. The receptors stem from a woman aged 25-40 years in good health.

This chain joins TRBV20-1 and TRBJ2-3, with 11 bases that match TRBD1. Looked up from germline, CDR1 is DFQATT and CDR2 is SNEGSKA (reference sequence). Unmatched junction bases numbered 5, after V lost 3 bases and J lost 3 bases. This CDR3 is 15 amino acids long. CDR3 in DNA: TGCAGTGCTAGGGAGGACAGGGGGCGGACAGATACGCAGTATTTT. Its translation is CSAREDRGRTDTQYF.

Points on this clonotype: Possible read error: a much larger clone is one base away. The J gene is TRBJ2-5, the V gene TRBV12-3 or TRBV12-4, with 8 bases aligning to TRBD2. V gave up 8 bases and J gave up 2 bases; unmatched junction bases: 10. This CDR3 spans 15 amino acids. CDR3 residues: CASGPGLAEQETQYF. The CDR3 DNA reads as TGTGCCAGCGGCCCCGGACTAGCAGAGCAAGAGACCCAGTACTTC.

CDR3 amino acids: CASSPGGLAGAVYGYEQYF. The CDR3 region has the DNA TGTGCCAGCAGCCCAGGGGGACTAGCGGGAGCCGTCTACGGCTACGAGCAGTACTTC. J is TRBJ2-7 and V is TRBV11-2; 14 nucleotides line up with TRBD2. The CDR3 contains 19 residues. The V and J ends lost 5 bases and 3 bases, in that order; junction bases with no gene match: 15. Germline-derived CDR1 and CDR2 are SGHAT and FQNNGV.

Note on this clonotype: A read error may explain this, as a much larger clone is one base away. The chain has TRBV12-3 or TRBV12-4 and TRBJ2-1, with no clear D. This CDR3 region has 14 residues. In DNA form, the CDR3 reads TGTGCCGGCAGTTTAAGGGCTGGGAAGCCTGAGCAGTTCTTC. It specifies CAGSLRAGKPEQFF.

This clonotype turned up a few times. V and J are TRBV7-2 and TRBJ1-5; tentatively, D is TRBD1 (6 bases). The CDR3 totals 13 residues. The germline V gene has CDR1 SGHTA and CDR2 FQGNSA. V dropped 5 bases and J dropped 9 bases, with 14 bases sitting between them. Here the CDR3 DNA reads TGTGCCAGCAGCCGGACAGTCCAGGCGCCCCAGCATTTT. It codes for CASSRTVQAPQHF.

This chain's CDR3 is CSVAGSGNTIYF. The CDR3 DNA follows: TGCAGCGTTGCCGGATCTGGAAACACCATATATTTT. This chain uses TRBV29-1 with TRBJ1-3, with D hard to call. Germline lookup yields CDR1 SQVTM and CDR2 ANQGSEA. Trimming left V 4 bases short and J 1 base short, with 5 bases between. The CDR3 length is 12 residues. The full variable domain, with the rest looked up from reference TRBV29-1 and TRBJ1-3, is SAVISQKPSRDICQRGTSLTIQCQVDSQVTMMFWYRQQPGQSLTLIATANQGSEATYESGFVIDKFPISRPNLTFSTLTVSNMSPEDSSIYLCSVAGSGNTIYFGEGSWLTVV.

This clonotype was seen repeatedly, ten times or more. This chain joins TRBV29-1 and TRBJ1-2; 9 bases fit TRBD1. Germline lookup yields CDR1 SQVTM and CDR2 ANQGSEA. This CDR3 is 13 amino acids long. The J segment lost 4 bases and the V segment lost 3 bases, leaving 3 bases of the junction unmatched. The CDR3 is CSVDRDRAYGYTF. The CDR3 DNA reads TGCAGCGTTGATCGGGACAGGGCCTATGGCTACACCTTC. Drawing the rest from reference TRBV29-1 and TRBJ1-2, the complete variable domain is SAVISQKPSRDICQRGTSLTIQCQVDSQVTMMFWYRQQPGQSLTLIATANQGSEATYESGFVIDKFPISRPNLTFSTLTVSNMSPEDSSIYLCSVDRDRAYGYTFGSGTRLTVV.

This clonotype has ten or more counts. The rearrangement uses TRBV5-4 and TRBJ2-1; 8 nucleotides line up with TRBD1. The CDR3 consists of 14 residues. Trimming at V came to 3 bases and at J to 6 bases, leaving 5 bases not matched to a gene. Germline CDR1 and CDR2: SGHNT and YYREEE (reference sequence). This chain's CDR3 is CASSSGQGFNEQFF. DNA for the CDR3: TGTGCCAGCAGCTCCGGACAGGGATTCAATGAGCAGTTCTTC. Looking up the rest from reference TRBV5-4 and TRBJ2-1 gives the full variable domain: ETGVTQSPTHLIKTRGQQVTLRCSSQSGHNTVSWYQQALGQGPQFIFQYYREEENGRGNFPPRFSGLQFPNYSSELNVNALELDDSALYLCASSSGQGFNEQFFGPGTRLTVL.

A few counts support this clonotype. A junction boundary mismatches the germline segment, possibly from a read error. This chain uses TRBV7-2 with TRBJ1-2; no reliable D call. CDR3 length equals 13 residues. CDR1 SGHTA and CDR2 FQGNSA come from the germline V gene. CDR3 nucleotides: TGTGCCAGCAGTTTAGAAGGGTTGGGTGGCTACACCTTC. Its translation is CASSLEGLGGYTF.

Concerning this clonotype itself: It may be a read error: a sequence one base away is much more abundant. CDR3 nucleotide sequence: TGTGCCAGCAGTGCGACTAGCGGGAGGTGGTATGGGCAGTTCTTC. Protein: CASSATSGRWYGQFF. This rearrangement joins TRBV6-1 to TRBJ2-1, with TRBD2 identical over 13 bases. V lost 4 bases and J lost 12; bases outside the gene matches: 9. Germline CDR1 MNHNS, CDR2 SASEGT. CDR3 length: 15 residues.

The chain recombines TRBV7-2 with TRBJ2-1; 15 bases align to TRBD2. Germline CDR1 and CDR2: SGHTA and FQGNSA. V dropped 4 bases and J dropped 9; count of bases not matched to a gene: 4. The CDR3 consists of 15 residues. For the CDR3, the DNA is TGTGCCAGCAGCTGGACTAGCGGGGGGGCCGGTGAGCAGTTCTTC. It specifies CASSWTSGGAGEQFF. Filled out from reference TRBV7-2 and TRBJ2-1, the complete variable domain reads GAGVSQSPSNKVTEKGKDVELRCDPISGHTALYWYRQSLGQGLEFLIYFQGNSAPDKSGLPSDRFSAERTGGSVSTLTIQRTQQEDSAVYLCASSWTSGGAGEQFFGPGTRLTVL.

The chain links TRBV20-1 to TRBJ1-2; tentatively, D is TRBD1 (5 bases). This CDR3 comprises 13 residues. Trimming cost V 6 bases and J 4 bases, with 15 bases left between them. Germline-derived CDR1 and CDR2 are DFQATT and SNEGSKA (reference sequence). CDR3 DNA: TGCAGTGCATTCGAAGGGGTAGGCTATGGCTACACCTTC. It yields the protein CSAFEGVGYGYTF.

This clonotype showed up many times. The J gene is TRBJ2-7, the V gene TRBV20-1, with 13 bases identical to TRBD2. With 4 bases clipped from V and 4 bases from J, the junction kept 16 bases outside the gene matches. The germline gives CDR1 DFQATT, CDR2 SNEGSKA (reference sequence). The CDR3 loop spans 18 amino acids. The CDR3 sequence: CSANAGTPGLAGLYEQYF. In DNA form, the CDR3 reads TGCAGTGCTAACGCCGGGACTCCGGGACTAGCGGGACTATACGAGCAGTACTTC.

This rearrangement joins TRBV20-1 to TRBJ1-1; D might be TRBD1 (5 bases). The V and J ends lost 5 bases and 7 bases respectively, with 11 bases between them. Germline CDR1 DFQATT, CDR2 SNEGSKA (reference sequence). The CDR3 totals 11 residues. The CDR3 loop is CSAQGAGEAFF. For the CDR3, the DNA is TGCAGTGCTCAGGGTGCCGGTGAAGCTTTCTTT.

CDR3 region: CSARHLTVNTEAFF. DNA of the CDR3: TGCAGTGCTAGACATCTGACCGTGAACACTGAAGCTTTCTTT. V and J are TRBV20-1 and TRBJ1-1; no clear D. Per germline, CDR1 DFQATT and CDR2 SNEGSKA (reference sequence). The CDR3 is made up of 14 amino acids. The V and J ends lost 2 bases and 0 bases respectively, with 10 bases between them.

This clonotype came up many times. The rearrangement joins TRBV6-6 to TRBJ2-7; the D gene is possibly TRBD2 (6 bases). V was shortened by 4 bases and J by 5 bases, with 18 bases between the two germline ends. Germline CDR1 reads MNHNY; CDR2 reads SVGAGI (reference sequence). This CDR3 comprises 15 residues. CDR3 residues: CASSSRLRGGNEQYF. CDR3 DNA sequence: TGTGCCAGCAGTTCGCGTCTCCGTGGAGGGAACGAGCAGTACTTC.

This clonotype has only a few counts. The gene calls are TRBV27 and TRBJ2-5, with no clear D. Germline V CDR1 and CDR2: MNHEY, SMNVEV (reference sequence). The CDR3 loop spans 13 amino acids. Trimming removed 4 bases at V and 5 bases at J, with 11 bases between. The CDR3 nucleotides are TGTGCCAGCAGTTACCGAATGGGGGAGACCCAGTACTTC. This sequence encodes CASSYRMGETQYF.

In this sample, this clonotype turned up a few times. CDR3 amino acids: CASRVRDRDVEQYF. CDR3 sequence (DNA): TGTGCCAGCAGGGTTCGGGACAGGGACGTCGAGCAGTACTTC. This sequence joins TRBV2 and TRBJ2-7, with 9 nucleotides matching TRBD1. After removal of 6 bases from V and 6 bases from J, the junction contained 9 bases not matched to a gene. The germline V gene encodes CDR1 SNHLY and CDR2 FYNNEI. The CDR3 totals 14 residues.

This rearrangement joins TRBV29-1 to TRBJ2-5; 10 bases agree with TRBD2. CDR3 length equals 15 residues. Losses at the gene ends were 1 base for V and 4 bases for J; bases not matched to a gene: 6. Germline values: CDR1 SQVTM, CDR2 ANQGSEA. CDR3 sequence (DNA): TGCAGCGTTGAAGCTATAGCGGGAGGACGAGAGACCCAGTACTTC. Its translation: CSVEAIAGGRETQYF.